These T cell receptor beta chains were read from a single sample in a study of OX40 agonist ivuxolimab in advanced cancers. TCRdb's copy holds only in-frame clones and misses some; the assay was immunoSEQ multiplex PCR. The table shows more than 55,000 clones, with 60% to 85% occurring only once. This specimen consisted of CD4+ or CD8+ T cells sorted from blood, obtained in a trial of the OX40 agonist ivuxolimab. The origin of the receptors is an adult with an advanced solid tumor such as melanoma, head and neck, liver or kidney cancer. Each CDR3 is given with its conserved first and last residue. The D gene is left open where the match is weak. Rows may omit the clone size; those that give it use once, few, many or a size class.

clone size	CDR3 length	V gene	J gene	D gene	CDR3 DNA	CDR3 protein
.	12	TRBV7-9	TRBJ1-2	.	TGTGCCAGCAGCCCTTCCTCGGGGGGCTACACCTTC	CASSPSSGGYTF
.	13	TRBV5-1	TRBJ2-3	.	TGCGCCAGCAGCTTGGATTTGGGGGATACGCAGTATTTT	CASSLDLGDTQYF
.	14	TRBV5-5	TRBJ2-7	.	TGTGCCAGCAGCTTGTTTCCCGAATCCTACGAGCAGTACTTC	CASSLFPESYEQYF
.	14	TRBV7-9	TRBJ1-4	TRBD1	TGTGCCAGCAACAGGGGTTCAGCTAATGAAAAACTGTTTTTT	CASNRGSANEKLFF
.	14	TRBV28	TRBJ1-6	.	TGTGCCAGCAGTCAAAGTCCAGAAAATTCACCCCTCCACTTT	CASSQSPENSPLHF
few	13	TRBV12-2	TRBJ2-5	.	TGTGCAAGTCGCTTAGTACATAACGGGACCCAGTACTTC	CASRLVHNGTQYF
.	15	TRBV5-1	TRBJ1-1	TRBD1	TGCGCCAGCAGCTTGGACAGGGGGCAACGTGCTGAAGCTTTCTTT	CASSLDRGQRAEAFF
.	14	TRBV6-1	TRBJ1-1	.	TGTGCCAGCATTACAGGACCGACGAACACTGAAGCTTTCTTT	CASITGPTNTEAFF
.	13	TRBV5-4	TRBJ1-3	.	TGTGCCAGCAGCTTCGGAGTTGGAAACACCATATATTTT	CASSFGVGNTIYF
few	15	TRBV15	TRBJ2-4	TRBD1	TGTGCCACCAGCAGATACGGGACAGAATTAAACATTCAGTACTTC	CATSRYGTELNIQYF
.	16	TRBV7-3	TRBJ2-6	.	TGTGCCAGCAGCTCCAGCGCGTTCTCTGGGGCCAACGTCCTGACTTTC	CASSSSAFSGANVLTF
.	11	TRBV29-1	TRBJ1-2	TRBD1	TGCAGCGTTCAGGACAGGGAGGTCTACACCTTC	CSVQDREVYTF
once	16	TRBV5-1	TRBJ2-1	.	TGCGCCAGCAGCCCGAGGACCGTAAGCTCCTACAATGAGCAGTTCTTC	CASSPRTVSSYNEQFF
.	22	TRBV10-3	TRBJ1-6	TRBD1	TGTGCCATCAGAGATACTTATGGGCCGGGACAGGGGCCCAGCTCCTATAATTCACCCCTCCACTTT	CAIRDTYGPGQGPSSYNSPLHF
.	14	TRBV6-1	TRBJ2-7	TRBD1	TGTGCCAGCAGAAGGGACAGGGACTGGGACGAGCAGTACTTC	CASRRDRDWDEQYF
.	14	TRBV15	TRBJ2-3	.	TGTGCCACCAGCAGACCCGGGGGCGCAGATACGCAGTATTTT	CATSRPGGADTQYF
.	16	TRBV10-3	TRBJ2-7	TRBD2	TGTGCCATCAGTGACCAGACTAGCGGGACCCCCTACGAGCAGTACTTC	CAISDQTSGTPYEQYF
.	15	TRBV18	TRBJ2-4	.	TGTGCCAGCTCACCAGGCGAATGGGCCAAAAACATTCAGTACTTC	CASSPGEWAKNIQYF
.	17	TRBV11-2	TRBJ2-2	TRBD2	TGTGCCAGCAGCTTAGATGTCCGGGGGGCGAACACCGGGGAGCTGTTTTTT	CASSLDVRGANTGELFF
.	14	TRBV9	TRBJ2-7	TRBD2	TGTGCCAGCAGCTTGGGACTAGCGGGACCCGAGCAGTACTTC	CASSLGLAGPEQYF
once	14	TRBV7-3	TRBJ2-2	.	TGTGCCAGCAGCTTAAATCCGAACACCGGGGAGCTGTTTTTT	CASSLNPNTGELFF
.	15	TRBV6-5	TRBJ2-1	TRBD2	TGTGCCAGCAGTCCACTAGCGGGAGGGCCCAATGAGCAGTTCTTC	CASSPLAGGPNEQFF
.	13	TRBV2	TRBJ1-6	TRBD1	TGTGCCAGCACCGGGACAGAAAATTCACCCCTCCACTTT	CASTGTENSPLHF
.	16	TRBV6-5	TRBJ2-3	TRBD2	TGTGCCAGCAGTTACCGGAGCGGGAGGAGCCAAGATACGCAGTATTTT	CASSYRSGRSQDTQYF
.	17	TRBV4-2	TRBJ2-1	TRBD1	TGTGCCAGCAGCCAATCCTCCGGAAGGGGGCTCGCCAATGAGCAGTTCTTC	CASSQSSGRGLANEQFF
.	13	TRBV7-2	TRBJ1-1	.	TGTGCCAGCAGGCAGAATTGGGGGACTGAAGCTTTCTTT	CASRQNWGTEAFF
.	14	TRBV9	TRBJ2-7	.	TGTGCCAGCAGCGTAGCCGGTACCTCCTACGAGCAGTACTTC	CASSVAGTSYEQYF
.	17	TRBV7-8	TRBJ1-5	.	TGTGCCAGCAGAACGGGTAGGGGGATATATAGCAATCAGCCCCAGCATTTT	CASRTGRGIYSNQPQHF
.	15	TRBV9	TRBJ1-6	TRBD1	TGTGCCAGCAGCGTAGGACAGGGGAATAATTCACCCCTCCACTTT	CASSVGQGNNSPLHF
.	15	TRBV28	TRBJ1-2	TRBD1	TGTGCCAGCAGTTCAACGGACAGGCGGATGGGGGGCTACACCTTC	CASSSTDRRMGGYTF
.	14	TRBV7-2	TRBJ2-7	.	TGTGCCAGCAGCTCCTCCGGGACGTCCTACGAGCAGTACTTC	CASSSSGTSYEQYF
.	14	TRBV9	TRBJ2-1	.	TGTGCCAGCAGCGAAAGTCTTAGGGGAAATGAGCAGTTCTTC	CASSESLRGNEQFF
.	14	TRBV5-7	TRBJ1-5	.	TGTGCCAGCAGCTTGGGGGGTAGCAATCAGCCCCAGCATTTT	CASSLGGSNQPQHF
.	14	TRBV5-4	TRBJ2-1	TRBD2	TGTGCCAGCAGCTTGGGACTAGCGATAAATGAGCAGTTCTTC	CASSLGLAINEQFF
once	16	TRBV11-2	TRBJ2-2	.	TGTGCCAGCAGCTCCCCCCGGGGGGCTATAGGCGGGGAGCTGTTTTTT	CASSSPRGAIGGELFF
.	12	TRBV21-1	TRBJ1-4	.	TGTGCCAGCAGCAAAGATCGGGAAAAACTGTTTTTT	CASSKDREKLFF
.	16	TRBV27	TRBJ2-3	TRBD1	TGTGCCAGCAGCTCCCGACAGGGACACTACACAGATACGCAGTATTTT	CASSSRQGHYTDTQYF
.	12	TRBV6-6	TRBJ1-1	TRBD1	TGTGCCAGCAGTGGACAGGGGACCGAAGCTTTCTTT	CASSGQGTEAFF
.	16	TRBV14	TRBJ1-6	.	TGTGCCAGCAGCCAAGATACAAGCTCCTATAATTCACCCCTCCACTTT	CASSQDTSSYNSPLHF
.	14	TRBV7-9	TRBJ2-7	.	TGTGCCAGCAGCTTGGCGGGGAGCTCCTACGAGCAGTACTTC	CASSLAGSSYEQYF
.	15	TRBV7-9	TRBJ2-7	.	TGTGCCAGCAGCCTAGGGGGGCGCGGGAGCTACGAGCAGTACTTC	CASSLGGRGSYEQYF
.	16	TRBV4-1	TRBJ2-3	TRBD2	TGCGCCAGCAGCCAAGATTACAGCGGGGTGACAGATACGCAGTATTTT	CASSQDYSGVTDTQYF